This T cell receptor (beta chain) derives from a study of T cell clones after liver transplantation. In the study overall: TCRbeta sequencing after a pre-transplant mixed lymphocyte reaction identified graft-donor-reactive clones, later tracked in post-transplant blood. Graft-donor-reactive sequences were compared with third-party-reactive TCRbeta sequences from pre-transplant mixed lymphocyte reactions. Study results and caveats: In a couple of subjects, few donor cells limited the measurable donor-reactive repertoire. Graft donor-reactive T cells may have migrated into the graft rather than being deleted.

Looked up from germline, CDR1 is LNHDA and CDR2 is SQIVND (reference sequence). V lost 10 bases and J lost 3; bases outside the gene matches: 11. The CDR3 loop spans 16 amino acids. For this clone: Its antigen is currently unknown.

The method was immunoSEQ multiplex PCR; TCRdb's version includes in-frame clones alone and lacks a portion of them. The profile shows around 30,000 clones, over 85% of them singletons. Specimen: CD8+ T cells from blood, collected 12 months after liver transplant. This TCR was sampled from a human patient who received a liver transplant. Some T cells may be graft donor cells. The V gene is TRBV19, the J gene TRBJ2-1, with TRBD2 matching over 11 bases. CDR3 DNA sequence: TGTGCCACCACCCCTGTAGCGGGAGGGTACTACAATGAGCAGTTCTTC. Translation: CATTPVAGGYYNEQFF.